Listed below are T cell receptor beta chains from one sample, sequenced in a study of T cell repertoires in cytomegalovirus infection. TCRdb used MiXCR to reprocess the reads, holding one entry per CDR3 protein. The sample contains around 530,000 distinct CDR3 sequences, about 17% of which appear only once. The material sequenced was CD8+ T cells from PBMCs. The receptors were gathered from a human donor in good health (CMV status not recorded). Some clones in this sample may be carry-over from other donors' samples. CDR3s include the opening cysteine and the closing phenylalanine or tryptophan. A D gene is named only where the DNA matches it firmly. Expanded clones get a size class; other rows say once, few or many, or leave the size out.

clone size: many
J gene: TRBJ2-3
V gene: TRBV6-1
D gene: NA
CDR3 DNA: TGTGCCAGCAGTGATCCCGGGGCGGTTCTGGATACGCAGTATTTT
CDR3 protein: CASSDPGAVLDTQYF

clone size: NA
J gene: TRBJ2-4
V gene: TRBV29-1
D gene: TRBD2
CDR3 DNA: TGCAGCGTTGATAGCGGGGGTCCAGCCAAAAACATTCAGTACTTC
CDR3 protein: CSVDSGGPAKNIQYF

clone size: many
J gene: TRBJ2-5
V gene: TRBV6-1
D gene: TRBD1
CDR3 DNA: TGTGCCAGCAGTGAAGGTACAGGGGTGGAGACCCAGTACTTC
CDR3 protein: CASSEGTGVETQYF

clone size: NA
J gene: TRBJ1-1
V gene: TRBV14
D gene: NA
CDR3 DNA: TGTGCCAGCAGCCAAGTGGCTGGGATGAACACTGAAGCTTTCTTT
CDR3 protein: CASSQVAGMNTEAFF

clone size: NA
J gene: TRBJ2-2
V gene: TRBV7-3
D gene: NA
CDR3 DNA: TGTGCCAGCAGCAACACCGGGGTGCTGGTTTTT
CDR3 protein: CASSNTGVLVF

clone size: few
J gene: TRBJ2-1
V gene: TRBV15
D gene: NA
CDR3 DNA: TGTGCCACCAGCAGAGATGGGGAATTCTACAATGAGCAGTTCTTC
CDR3 protein: CATSRDGEFYNEQFF

clone size: few
J gene: TRBJ1-1
V gene: TRBV20-1
D gene: NA
CDR3 DNA: TGCAGTGCTAGAGGCTGGGACACCGGATTCACTGAAGCTTTCTTT
CDR3 protein: CSARGWDTGFTEAFF

clone size: NA
J gene: TRBJ2-1
V gene: TRBV18
D gene: TRBD1
CDR3 DNA: TGTGCCAGCTCACCATCGACCGGGACAGAGTACAATGAGCAGTTCTTC
CDR3 protein: CASSPSTGTEYNEQFF

clone size: many
J gene: TRBJ1-1
V gene: TRBV7-2
D gene: NA
CDR3 DNA: TGTGCCAGCAGCTTAATGGAAAGAGGTTCCAGTGAAGCTTTCTTT
CDR3 protein: CASSLMERGSSEAFF

clone size: few
J gene: TRBJ2-1
V gene: TRBV20-1
D gene: TRBD1
CDR3 DNA: TGCAGTGCCCCAGGGGACAGGAGTGTCTCCTACAATGAGCAGTTCTTC
CDR3 protein: CSAPGDRSVSYNEQFF

clone size: many
J gene: TRBJ2-7
V gene: TRBV12-3/TRBV12-4
D gene: TRBD2
CDR3 DNA: TGTGCCAGCAGAGAGACTAGCGGGAGGAACGAGCAGTACTTC
CDR3 protein: CASRETSGRNEQYF

clone size: NA
J gene: TRBJ2-2
V gene: TRBV3-1
D gene: NA
CDR3 DNA: TGTGCCAGCAGCCGAACGGACCGGGGAGCCGGGGAGCTGTTTTTT
CDR3 protein: CASSRTDRGAGELFF

clone size: many
J gene: TRBJ2-1
V gene: TRBV7-8
D gene: TRBD2
CDR3 DNA: TGTGCCAGCAGCTTAGAACTAGCGGGAGGCGGGGTGTCTTACAATGAGCAGTTCTTC
CDR3 protein: CASSLELAGGGVSYNEQFF

clone size: few
J gene: TRBJ1-1
V gene: TRBV4-1
D gene: TRBD1
CDR3 DNA: TGCGCCAGCAGCCGGGACAGGGGAGAAGGCACTGAAGCTTTCTTT
CDR3 protein: CASSRDRGEGTEAFF

clone size: many
J gene: TRBJ1-2
V gene: TRBV29-1
D gene: NA
CDR3 DNA: TGCAGCGTCCCGGACGCGTTCTATGGCTACACCTTC
CDR3 protein: CSVPDAFYGYTF

clone size: few
J gene: TRBJ2-1
V gene: TRBV7-9
D gene: TRBD2
CDR3 DNA: TGTGCCAGCAGCAGTACTAGCGGGACAAACAATGAGCAGTTCTTC
CDR3 protein: CASSSTSGTNNEQFF

clone size: many
J gene: TRBJ1-2
V gene: TRBV27
D gene: TRBD1
CDR3 DNA: TGTGCCAGCAGTTTTACCAGGGGGCACAACTATGGCTACACCTTC
CDR3 protein: CASSFTRGHNYGYTF

clone size: many
J gene: TRBJ1-2
V gene: TRBV6-5
D gene: TRBD1
CDR3 DNA: TGTGCCAGCAGTTACTCTAGGGACAGATGTACCCTCTATGGCTACACCTTC
CDR3 protein: CASSYSRDRCTLYGYTF

clone size: NA
J gene: TRBJ1-4
V gene: TRBV6-2/TRBV6-3
D gene: NA
CDR3 DNA: TGTGCCAGCAGTTTGGGAACAGGCCGTAATGAAAAACTGTTTTTT
CDR3 protein: CASSLGTGRNEKLFF

clone size: many
J gene: TRBJ1-2
V gene: TRBV29-1
D gene: TRBD1
CDR3 DNA: TGCAGCGTTGAACAAGCGACAGGGAACTATGGCTACACCTTC
CDR3 protein: CSVEQATGNYGYTF

clone size: once
J gene: TRBJ2-2
V gene: TRBV5-1
D gene: NA
CDR3 DNA: TGCGCAAGCAGCAGCCTATACAGGGTAGGAGCTAACACCGGGGAGCTGTTTTTT
CDR3 protein: CASSSLYRVGANTGELFF

clone size: many
J gene: TRBJ2-1
V gene: TRBV7-8
D gene: NA
CDR3 DNA: TGTGCCAGCAGCTTAGCAACAGGGGGAGGGCATGAGCAGTTCTTC
CDR3 protein: CASSLATGGGHEQFF

clone size: many
J gene: TRBJ2-7
V gene: TRBV28
D gene: TRBD1
CDR3 DNA: TGTGCCACCACCGGGACAGCCTACTACGAGCAGTACTTC
CDR3 protein: CATTGTAYYEQYF

clone size: many
J gene: TRBJ2-5
V gene: TRBV7-8
D gene: TRBD2
CDR3 DNA: TGTGCCAGCAGCCCGGTAGCGGGGGCTAACCAAGAGACCCAGTACTTC
CDR3 protein: CASSPVAGANQETQYF

clone size: few
J gene: TRBJ2-2
V gene: TRBV6-6
D gene: NA
CDR3 DNA: TGTGCCAGCAGTTACCCTGACAGTGAACCGAACACCGGGGAGCTGTTTTTT
CDR3 protein: CASSYPDSEPNTGELFF

clone size: few
J gene: TRBJ2-7
V gene: TRBV5-8
D gene: NA
CDR3 DNA: TGTGCCAGCAACCTTAACTACGAGCAGTACTTC
CDR3 protein: CASNLNYEQYF

clone size: NA
J gene: TRBJ2-7
V gene: TRBV19
D gene: TRBD1
CDR3 DNA: TGTGCCAGTAGAGAGGGACAGGGGGCGCGCGACGAGCAGTACTTC
CDR3 protein: CASREGQGARDEQYF

clone size: NA
J gene: TRBJ1-1
V gene: TRBV27
D gene: NA
CDR3 DNA: TGTGCCAGCAGGTACAGGGAAAGCACTGAAGCTTTCTTT
CDR3 protein: CASRYRESTEAFF

clone size: NA
J gene: TRBJ1-5
V gene: TRBV19
D gene: NA
CDR3 DNA: TGTGCCAGTAGTCCTACGTCCGGGACGGATAGCAATCAGCCCCAGCATTTT
CDR3 protein: CASSPTSGTDSNQPQHF

clone size: many
J gene: TRBJ2-2
V gene: TRBV28
D gene: TRBD1
CDR3 DNA: TGTGCCAGCAGTTTACTTTCCGGGACAGAGAATGGCGGGGAGCTGTTTTTT
CDR3 protein: CASSLLSGTENGGELFF

clone size: NA
J gene: TRBJ1-1
V gene: TRBV6-6
D gene: NA
CDR3 DNA: TGTGCCACCCGGAGTGGGACTGAAGCTTTCTTT
CDR3 protein: CATRSGTEAFF

clone size: many
J gene: TRBJ2-7
V gene: TRBV12-3/TRBV12-4
D gene: NA
CDR3 DNA: TGTGCCAGCAACCGGGACAACTCCTACGAGCAGTACTTC
CDR3 protein: CASNRDNSYEQYF

clone size: NA
J gene: TRBJ2-1
V gene: TRBV10-1
D gene: TRBD2
CDR3 DNA: TGCGCCAGCAGTGGCCGGACTAGCGGGGGGGCCGATGAGCAGTTCTTC
CDR3 protein: CASSGRTSGGADEQFF

clone size: many
J gene: TRBJ1-2
V gene: TRBV6-1
D gene: NA
CDR3 DNA: TGTGCCAGCAGTGAGTGGGGGGGTGGATTGCTTAACTATGGCTACACCTTC
CDR3 protein: CASSEWGGGLLNYGYTF

clone size: many
J gene: TRBJ1-1
V gene: TRBV6-1
D gene: NA
CDR3 DNA: TGTGCCAGCAGTGACGGGGCTTTCTTT
CDR3 protein: CASSDGAFF

clone size: few
J gene: TRBJ2-2
V gene: TRBV6-5
D gene: NA
CDR3 DNA: TGTGCCAGCAGTTACACCATCCTCACGGTGGCGAACACCGGGGAGCTGTTTTTT
CDR3 protein: CASSYTILTVANTGELFF

clone size: many
J gene: TRBJ1-1
V gene: TRBV7-6
D gene: NA
CDR3 DNA: TGTGCCAGCAGCTTAGGGGTGAGCACTGAAGCTTTCTTT
CDR3 protein: CASSLGVSTEAFF

clone size: NA
J gene: TRBJ1-2
V gene: TRBV5-5
D gene: TRBD1
CDR3 DNA: TGTGCCAGCAGCCCCGAGGACAGGGCGTACTATGGCTACACCTTC
CDR3 protein: CASSPEDRAYYGYTF

clone size: many
J gene: TRBJ2-3
V gene: TRBV5-1
D gene: TRBD1
CDR3 DNA: TGCGCCAGCAGCTCTGACAGGGGTAGCACAGATACGCAGTATTTT
CDR3 protein: CASSSDRGSTDTQYF

clone size: many
J gene: TRBJ2-7
V gene: TRBV27
D gene: NA
CDR3 DNA: TGTGCCAGCAGTGACGGTGGGTACGAGCAGTACTTC
CDR3 protein: CASSDGGYEQYF

clone size: many
J gene: TRBJ1-1
V gene: TRBV7-8
D gene: NA
CDR3 DNA: TGTGCCAGCAGCCTGTTTTATAGTCAGAAGAACACTGAAGCTTTCTTT
CDR3 protein: CASSLFYSQKNTEAFF

clone size: NA
J gene: TRBJ1-1
V gene: TRBV19
D gene: TRBD1
CDR3 DNA: TGTGCCAGTAGTGTCAACGGCGACAGGGGGCTTGTGACTGAAGCTTTCTTT
CDR3 protein: CASSVNGDRGLVTEAFF